The sequence of this T cell receptor (beta chain) was determined in a study of neurological immune-mediated disorders. Overall study: Secondary progressive cases numbered 3 among the approximately 34 multiple sclerosis patients, while the other 31 were relapsing-remitting.

TCRdb passed the 5' RACE reads through MiXCR, listing each CDR3 protein once. The sample includes under 75,000 distinct CDR3 sequences, 2.5% to 4% of them seen just once. This clonotype has ten or more counts. Its antigen is still unknown. The CDR3 loop spans 13 amino acids. Germline CDR1 is DFQATT and CDR2 is SNEGSKA (reference sequence). V was pared by 3 bases and J by 2 bases, with 10 bases between. General study results and limits: Neither clinical nor MRI features showed any association with the multiple sclerosis repertoire cluster, and the authors stated that larger cohorts are needed.

The chain is built from TRBV20-1 and TRBJ1-1, with D unresolved. Material for sequencing was PBMCs. The clonotype was recovered from a woman aged 45 to 65 with multiple sclerosis. CDR3: CSAREQINTEAFF. DNA for the CDR3: TGCAGTGCTAGGGAGCAGATAAACACTGAAGCTTTCTTT.